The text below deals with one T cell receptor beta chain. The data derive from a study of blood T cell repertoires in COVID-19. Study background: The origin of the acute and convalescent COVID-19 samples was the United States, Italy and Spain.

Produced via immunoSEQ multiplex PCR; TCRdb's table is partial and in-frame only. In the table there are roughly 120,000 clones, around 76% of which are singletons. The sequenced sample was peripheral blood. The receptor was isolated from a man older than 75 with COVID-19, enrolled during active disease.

CDR3 DNA sequence: TGTGCCAGCAGCGGGCACTACGAGCAGTACTTC. Amino acid sequence: CASSGHYEQYF. This chain links TRBV5-5 with TRBJ2-7; no definite D call. Trimming left V 4 bases short and J 3 bases short, with 5 bases between. The CDR3 runs to 11 residues. Germline loops: CDR1 SGHKS, CDR2 YYEKEE (reference sequence). The full variable domain, with the rest looked up from reference TRBV5-5 and TRBJ2-7, is DAGVTQSPTHLIKTRGQQVTLRCSPISGHKSVSWYQQVLGQGPQFIFQYYEKEERGRGNFPDRFSARQFPNYSSELNVNALLLGDSALYLCASSGHYEQYFGPGTRLTVT.